This TCR beta chain was captured by sequencing in a study of patients and donors after allogeneic stem cell transplantation. Germline loops: CDR1 GTSNPN, CDR2 SVGIG (reference sequence). Germline trimming cut 5 bases from V and 5 bases from J; bases unmatched to any gene: 3. There are 13 residues in the CDR3. One entry per CDR3 protein, called by TCRdb with MiXCR from the RT-PCR reads. The sample includes under 200,000 distinct CDR3 sequences, 24% of them seen just once. The chain uses TRBV30 and TRBJ1-6; 7 nucleotides match TRBD1. Input material: blood, either unsorted or a sorted T cell fraction (not recorded which). The clonotype was recovered from a human donor who was either an allogeneic HSCT recipient or a stem cell or donor lymphocyte infusion donor (not recorded which). It is not recorded whose cells these are; they may come from a transplant donor. As DNA, the CDR3 is TGTGCCTGGTCGACAGGGAATAATTCACCCCTCCACTTT. Translation: CAWSTGNNSPLHF. The full variable domain, rest sourced from reference TRBV30 and TRBJ1-6, is SQTIHQWPATLVQPVGSPLSLECTVEGTSNPNLYWYRQAAGRGLQLLFYSVGIGQISSEVPQNLSASRPQDRQFILSSKKLLLSDSGFYLCAWSTGNNSPLHFGNGTRLTVT.